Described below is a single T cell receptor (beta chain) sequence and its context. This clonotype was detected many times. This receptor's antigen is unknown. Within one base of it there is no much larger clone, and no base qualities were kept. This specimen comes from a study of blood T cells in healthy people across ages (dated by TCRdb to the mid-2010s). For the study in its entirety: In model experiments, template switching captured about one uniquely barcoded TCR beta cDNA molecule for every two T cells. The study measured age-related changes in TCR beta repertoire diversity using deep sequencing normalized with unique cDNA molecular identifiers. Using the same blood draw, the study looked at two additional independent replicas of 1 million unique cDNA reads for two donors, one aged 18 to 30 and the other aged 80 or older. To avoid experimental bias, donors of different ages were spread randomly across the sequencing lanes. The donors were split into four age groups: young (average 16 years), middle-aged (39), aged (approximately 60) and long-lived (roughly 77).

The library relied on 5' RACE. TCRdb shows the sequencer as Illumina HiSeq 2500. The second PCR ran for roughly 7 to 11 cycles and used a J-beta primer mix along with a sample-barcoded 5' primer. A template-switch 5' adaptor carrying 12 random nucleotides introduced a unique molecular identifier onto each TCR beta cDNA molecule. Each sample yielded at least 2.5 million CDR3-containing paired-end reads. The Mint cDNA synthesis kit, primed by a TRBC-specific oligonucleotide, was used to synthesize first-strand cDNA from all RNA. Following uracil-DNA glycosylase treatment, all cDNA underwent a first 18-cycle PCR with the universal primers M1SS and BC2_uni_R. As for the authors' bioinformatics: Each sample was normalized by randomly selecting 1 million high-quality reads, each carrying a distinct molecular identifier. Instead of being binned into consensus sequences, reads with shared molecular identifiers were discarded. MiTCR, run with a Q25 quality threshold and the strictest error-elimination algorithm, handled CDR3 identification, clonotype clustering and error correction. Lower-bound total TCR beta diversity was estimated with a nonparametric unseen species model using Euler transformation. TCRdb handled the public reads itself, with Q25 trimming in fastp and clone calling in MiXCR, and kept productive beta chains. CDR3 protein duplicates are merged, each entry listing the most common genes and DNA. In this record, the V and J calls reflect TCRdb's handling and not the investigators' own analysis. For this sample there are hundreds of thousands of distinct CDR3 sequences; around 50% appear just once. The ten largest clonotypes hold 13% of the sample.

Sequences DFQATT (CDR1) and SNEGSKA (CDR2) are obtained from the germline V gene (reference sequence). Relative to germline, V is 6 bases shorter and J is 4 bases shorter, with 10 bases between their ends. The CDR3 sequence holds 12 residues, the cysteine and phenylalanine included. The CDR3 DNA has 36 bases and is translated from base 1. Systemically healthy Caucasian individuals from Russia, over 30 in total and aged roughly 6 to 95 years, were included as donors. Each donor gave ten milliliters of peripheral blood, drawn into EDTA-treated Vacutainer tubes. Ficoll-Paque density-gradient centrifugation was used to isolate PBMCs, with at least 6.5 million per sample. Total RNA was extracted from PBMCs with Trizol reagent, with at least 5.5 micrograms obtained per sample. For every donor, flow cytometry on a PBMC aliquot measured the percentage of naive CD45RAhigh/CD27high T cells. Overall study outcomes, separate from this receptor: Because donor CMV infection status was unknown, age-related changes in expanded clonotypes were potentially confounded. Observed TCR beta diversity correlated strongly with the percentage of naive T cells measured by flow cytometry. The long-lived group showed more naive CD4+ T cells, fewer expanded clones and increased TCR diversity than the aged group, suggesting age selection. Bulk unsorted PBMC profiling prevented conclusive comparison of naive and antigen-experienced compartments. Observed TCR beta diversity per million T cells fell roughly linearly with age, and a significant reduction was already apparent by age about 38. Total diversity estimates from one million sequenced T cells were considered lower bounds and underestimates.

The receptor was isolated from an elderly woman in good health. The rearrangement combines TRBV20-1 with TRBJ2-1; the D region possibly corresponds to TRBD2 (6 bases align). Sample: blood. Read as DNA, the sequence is TGCAGTGCCCTGGGACTGTACAATGAGCAGTTCTTC. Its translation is CSALGLYNEQFF.